This T cell receptor beta chain stems from a study of response to subunit inactivated influenza vaccine. Findings and caveats of the study: Each seasonal influenza vaccination, the authors suggested, recruits few new T cells.

The CDR3 extends over 15 amino acids. The V gene's germline CDR1 is LGHNA and CDR2 YSLEER. Trimming cost V 3 bases and J 1 base, with 11 bases left between them. This clonotype occurred a few times. Antigen specificity is unknown. TCRdb redid the calling of the RT-PCR reads with MiXCR, one entry per CDR3 protein. The sample lists more than 550,000 distinct CDR3 sequences, about 12% occurring once. The receptor comes from a man in his fifties or sixties who received an inactivated influenza vaccine. The V call is TRBV4-3, the J call TRBJ2-3; the D is unclear. Here the sequenced sample was PBMCs from blood, taken on the day of vaccination. CDR3 residues: CASSHSLGGTDTQYF. The DNA of the CDR3 is TGCGCCAGCAGCCACAGCCTTGGGGGCACAGATACGCAGTATTTT.